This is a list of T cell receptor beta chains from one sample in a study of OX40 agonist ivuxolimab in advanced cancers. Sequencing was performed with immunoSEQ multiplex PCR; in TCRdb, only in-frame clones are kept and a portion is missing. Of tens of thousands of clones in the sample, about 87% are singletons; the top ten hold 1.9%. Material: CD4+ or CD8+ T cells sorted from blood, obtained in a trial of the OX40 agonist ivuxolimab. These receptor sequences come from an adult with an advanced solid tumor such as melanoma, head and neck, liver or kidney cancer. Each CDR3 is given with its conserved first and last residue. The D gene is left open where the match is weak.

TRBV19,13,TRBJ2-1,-,CASSEDNYNEQFF
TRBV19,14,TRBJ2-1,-,CASSIRAVYNEQFF
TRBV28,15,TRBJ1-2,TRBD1,CASIISRQGPYGYTF
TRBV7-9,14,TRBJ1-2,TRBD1,CASSSMDRAYGYTF
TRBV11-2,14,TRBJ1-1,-,CASGPSWGNTEAFF
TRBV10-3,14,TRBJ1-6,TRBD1,CASWDRFYNSPLHF
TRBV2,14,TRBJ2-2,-,CASSVSGNTGELFF
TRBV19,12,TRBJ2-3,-,CASSTFTDTQYF
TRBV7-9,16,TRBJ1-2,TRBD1,CASSLGGTAINYGYTF
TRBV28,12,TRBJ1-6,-,CASSSVVSPLHF
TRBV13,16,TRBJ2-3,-,CAGAGPRGGLTDTQYF
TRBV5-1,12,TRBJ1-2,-,CASSLVGFGYTF
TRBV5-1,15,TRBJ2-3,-,CASSWGHGGTDTQYF
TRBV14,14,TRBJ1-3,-,CASSQAGVGNTIYF
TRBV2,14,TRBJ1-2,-,CASSLGRKFYGYTF
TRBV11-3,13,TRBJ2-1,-,CASSFQGWNEQFF
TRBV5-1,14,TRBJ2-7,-,CASSLAGAGYEQYF
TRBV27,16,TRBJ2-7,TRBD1,CASSTRQGHFSYEQYF
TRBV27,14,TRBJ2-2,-,CASKTGGNTGELFF
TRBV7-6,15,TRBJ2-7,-,CASSLASESSYEQYF
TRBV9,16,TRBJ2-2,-,CASSGGGRSHTGELFF
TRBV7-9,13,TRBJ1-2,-,CASSRQEEQGYTF
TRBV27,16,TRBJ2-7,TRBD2,CASSLGRGGAGKEQYF
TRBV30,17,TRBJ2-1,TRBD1,CAWRGQGVSQSYNEQFF
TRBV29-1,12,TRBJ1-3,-,CSVVISGNTIYF
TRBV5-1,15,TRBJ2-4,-,CASSLEARQENIQYF
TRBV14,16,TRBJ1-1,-,CASSQARPGGVGEAFF
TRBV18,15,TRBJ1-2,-,CASSPPEGIGYGYTF
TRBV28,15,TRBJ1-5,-,CASSFSPGVGQPQHF
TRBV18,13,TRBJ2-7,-,CASSVTVSYEQYF
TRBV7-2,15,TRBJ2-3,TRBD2,CASSLQGGSTDTQYF
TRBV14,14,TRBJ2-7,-,CASSQGPIAGEQYF
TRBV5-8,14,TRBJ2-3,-,CASSPQSGADTQYF
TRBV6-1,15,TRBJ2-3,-,CASSEDRRGTDTQYF
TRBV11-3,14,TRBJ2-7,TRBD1,CASSPGTETYEQYF
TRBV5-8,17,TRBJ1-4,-,CASSFFRQGTSNEKLFF
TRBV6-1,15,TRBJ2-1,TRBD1,CASSTQGALNEKQFF
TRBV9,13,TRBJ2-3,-,CASSVDLGNTQYF
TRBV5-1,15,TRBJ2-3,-,CASSPGYGSTDTQYF
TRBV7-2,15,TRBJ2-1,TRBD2,CASSLEAGGSNEQFF
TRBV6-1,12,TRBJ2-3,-,CASSAYTDTQYF
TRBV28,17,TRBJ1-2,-,CASRGPGEGRGLVGYTF
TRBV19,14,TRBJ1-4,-,CASSLQAKNEKLFF
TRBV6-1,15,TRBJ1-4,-,CASSEAGPRGEKLFF
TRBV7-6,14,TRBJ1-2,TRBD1,CASSSGQSNYGYTF
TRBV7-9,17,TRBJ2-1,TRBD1,CASSSAGQGSLVNEQFF
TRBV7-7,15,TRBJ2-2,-,CASSLQAGWTGELFF
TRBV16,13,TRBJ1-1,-,CASSDRGDTEAFF